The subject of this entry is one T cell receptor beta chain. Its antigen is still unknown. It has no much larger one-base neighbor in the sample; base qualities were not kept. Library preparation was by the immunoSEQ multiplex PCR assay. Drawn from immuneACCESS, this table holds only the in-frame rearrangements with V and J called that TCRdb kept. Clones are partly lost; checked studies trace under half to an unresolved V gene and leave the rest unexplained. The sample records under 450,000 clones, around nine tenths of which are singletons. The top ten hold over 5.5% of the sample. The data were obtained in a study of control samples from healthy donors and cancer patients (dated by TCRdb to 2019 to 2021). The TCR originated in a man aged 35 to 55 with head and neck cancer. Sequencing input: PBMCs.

The nucleotide sequence is given as TGTGCCAGCAGCGTAATATTAATAACAGACTATGGCTACACCTTC. Its coded protein is CASSVILITDYGYTF. The rearrangement joined TRBV9 to TRBJ1-2, with no reliable assignment of the D segment. Taken from cysteine to phenylalanine, the CDR3 has 15 residues. Just CDR3 DNA is preserved here, 45 bases in frame from base 1. CDR1 and CDR2 (SGDLS, YYNGEE) derive from the germline V gene. V is cut by 1 base and J by 3 bases, and the space between the germline ends is 13 bases. The entire variable domain, with the stretches around the CDR3 drawn from the reference TRBV9 and TRBJ1-2 proteins, is DSGVTQTPKHLITATGQRVTLRCSPRSGDLSVYWYQQSLDQGLQFLIQYYNGEERAKGNILERFSAQQFPDLHSELNLSSLELGDSALYFCASSVILITDYGYTFGSGTRLTVV.